One and the same sample provided the 13 T cell receptor beta chains below, sequenced in a study of cytomegalovirus exposure and HLA in healthy donors. The primer mix had 60 Vbeta and 13 Jbeta primers. Assay used: immunoSEQ multiplex PCR; TCRdb lists only in-frame clones, some missing. Among about 170,000 clones, less than 85% were seen once, and the ten largest hold 1%. The source material was PBMCs. These receptors were collected from a boy between 2 and 10 years old in good health and CMV-seronegative.

Concerning this clone itself: Other DNA sequences of this sample code for an identical CDR3. This chain joins TRBV6-1 and TRBJ1-1; perhaps TRBD1 as D (5 bases). The CDR3 runs to 13 residues. V was cut by 6 bases and J by 4 bases, with 12 bases left in between. CDR1 and CDR2 from the germline V gene are MNHNS and SASEGT. As DNA, the CDR3 is TGTGCCAGCAGGGTGGGGGAGGGCACTGAAGCTTTCTTT. Translated: CASRVGEGTEAFF.

The chain has TRBV5-1 and TRBJ2-5, with 10 bases fitting TRBD2. The CDR3 has 15 amino acids. J lost 2 bases, V lost 0 bases, and 1 base had no gene match. Germline CDR1 is SGHRS and CDR2 is YFSETQ. This CDR3 reads CASSLVLAGQETQYF. In nucleotides, the CDR3 is TGCGCCAGCAGCTTGGTACTAGCGGGACAAGAGACCCAGTACTTC.

The V gene is TRBV13, the J gene TRBJ2-7, with D maybe TRBD1 (8 bases). The CDR3 is 16 residues long. Germline lookup yields CDR1 PRHDT and CDR2 FYEKMQ (reference sequence). Trimming shortened V by 0 bases and J by 6 bases, and 18 bases separated the two germline ends. The CDR3: CASSLGLRTGRGEQYF. The CDR3, as DNA: TGTGCCAGCAGCTTAGGCCTAAGGACAGGGAGGGGCGAGCAGTACTTC.

The V call is TRBV2, the J call TRBJ1-4; TRBD1 might be the D (5 bases). The CDR3 has 14 amino acids. V dropped 8 bases and J dropped 5 bases, with 15 bases sitting between them. Germline CDR1 is SNHLY and CDR2 is FYNNEI. For the CDR3, the DNA is TGTGCCAGCGCTGGACATTTTACGAATGAAAAACTGTTTTTT. It is translated as CASAGHFTNEKLFF.

The V call is TRBV19, the J call TRBJ2-2, with 8 bases matching TRBD1. This CDR3 has 15 residues. CDR1 is LNHDA and CDR2 is SQIVND in the germline V gene (reference sequence). After removal of 3 bases from V and 5 bases from J, the junction contained 5 bases not matched to a gene. The CDR3 spells CASSIPRGRTGELFF. As DNA, the CDR3 is TGTGCCAGTAGTATCCCCAGGGGGCGGACCGGGGAGCTGTTTTTT.

The rearrangement links TRBV9 to TRBJ2-3; D is possibly TRBD2 (5 bases). The V gene's germline CDR1 is SGDLS and CDR2 YYNGEE. CDR3 length: 14 amino acids. Trimming left V 2 bases short and J 3 bases short, with 10 bases between. The CDR3 region is CASSVGLKTDTQYF. CDR3 bases: TGTGCCAGCAGCGTCGGACTCAAAACAGATACGCAGTATTTT.

The chain carries TRBV4-2 and TRBJ2-1; 12 nucleotides match TRBD1. CDR1 is LGHNA, CDR2 YNFKEQ, per germline. Trimming took 0 bases from V and 10 from J; bases not matched to a gene: 10. The CDR3 length is 17 residues. CDR3 nucleotide sequence: TGTGCCAGCAGCCAAGAGGGCGGGGGACAGGGGGCGCAAGAGCAGTTCTTC. Translating it yields CASSQEGGGQGAQEQFF.

In this sample, this clone turned up a few times. The gene calls are TRBV9 and TRBJ2-1, with TRBD1 identical over 10 bases. With 0 bases clipped from V and 12 bases from J, the junction kept 9 bases outside the gene matches. CDR3 length: 15 residues. The germline CDR1 and CDR2 sequences are SGDLS and YYNGEE. This CDR3 is CASSVAGTGAGWQFF. As DNA, the CDR3 is TGTGCCAGCAGCGTAGCCGGGACAGGGGCAGGGTGGCAGTTCTTC.

This chain links TRBV27 with TRBJ1-1, with a weak D call TRBD1 (6 bases). Germline V gene lookup returns CDR1 MNHEY and CDR2 SMNVEV (reference sequence). The CDR3 is 16 residues long. Trimming removed 2 bases at V and 0 bases at J, with 13 bases between. The CDR3 region has the DNA TGTGCCAGCAGTTTAAGGTGGGACACCCTGAACACTGAAGCTTTCTTT. It codes for CASSLRWDTLNTEAFF.

The gene calls are TRBV5-1 and TRBJ2-1, with D perhaps matching TRBD1 (5 bases). This CDR3 comprises 13 residues. The germline V gene has CDR1 SGHRS and CDR2 YFSETQ. Trimming cost V 5 bases and J 7 bases, with 13 bases left between them. DNA for the CDR3: TGCGCCAGCAGTCCAGACAGAGGTAATGAGCAGTTCTTC. This gives the protein CASSPDRGNEQFF.

The J gene is TRBJ1-6, the V gene TRBV5-1; weak D call: TRBD1 (5 bases). This CDR3 is built from 15 residues. Germline values: CDR1 SGHRS, CDR2 YFSETQ. With 0 bases removed from V and 9 bases from J, the gap between germline ends came to 13 bases. The DNA of the CDR3 is TGCGCCAGCAGCTTGGCCCAGGGAAACTCTTCACCCCTCCACTTT. Protein: CASSLAQGNSSPLHF.

The rearrangement uses TRBV5-1 and TRBJ2-1; 7 bases agree with TRBD2. J lost 6 bases, V lost 1 base, and 10 bases had no gene match. The CDR3 has 16 amino acids. Per germline, CDR1 SGHRS and CDR2 YFSETQ. The CDR3: CASSLWGRGVSNEQFF. The CDR3 nucleotides are TGCGCCAGCAGCTTGTGGGGACGGGGGGTCTCCAATGAGCAGTTCTTC.

This sequence joins TRBV7-3 and TRBJ2-7, with 8 positions matching TRBD1. This CDR3 spans 16 amino acids. With 5 bases clipped from V and 5 bases from J, the junction kept 14 bases outside the gene matches. In germline, CDR1 is SGHTA, CDR2 FQGTGA. CDR3 DNA sequence: TGTGCCAGCAGCCCGGGCGGCCGGGACAGGTCCCACGAGCAGTACTTC. It codes for CASSPGGRDRSHEQYF.